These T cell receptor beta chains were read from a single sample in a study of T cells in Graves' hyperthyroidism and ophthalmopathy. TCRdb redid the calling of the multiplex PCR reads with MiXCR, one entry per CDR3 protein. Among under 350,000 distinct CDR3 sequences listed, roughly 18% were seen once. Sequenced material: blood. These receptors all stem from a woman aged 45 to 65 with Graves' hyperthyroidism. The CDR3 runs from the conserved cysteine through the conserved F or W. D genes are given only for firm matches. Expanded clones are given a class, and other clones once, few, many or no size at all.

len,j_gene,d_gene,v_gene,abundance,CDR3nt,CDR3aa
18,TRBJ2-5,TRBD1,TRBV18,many,TGTGCCAGCTCACTCGGTGATTTTGGGACAGCCTACCAAGAGACCCAGTACTTC,CASSLGDFGTAYQETQYF
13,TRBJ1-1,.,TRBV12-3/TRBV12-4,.,TGTGCCAGCAGTTTGCTAATGAACACTGAAGCTCTCTTT,CASSLLMNTEALF
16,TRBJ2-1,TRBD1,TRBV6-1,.,TGTGCCAGCAGTGAAACTATGGGACAGGGGGCTAATGAGCAGTTCTTC,CASSETMGQGANEQFF
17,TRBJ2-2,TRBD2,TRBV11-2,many,TGTGCCAGCAGCTTAGCTGCGGGAGGCGCGAACACCGGGGAGCTGTTTTTT,CASSLAAGGANTGELFF
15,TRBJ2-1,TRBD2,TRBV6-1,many,TGTGCCAGCAGTCCGACTAGCGGGGGGCCCAATGAGCAGTTCTTC,CASSPTSGGPNEQFF
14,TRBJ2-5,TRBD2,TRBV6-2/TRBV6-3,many,TGTGCCAGCACCAAACGGCGGGGGGGAGAGACCCAGTACTTC,CASTKRRGGETQYF
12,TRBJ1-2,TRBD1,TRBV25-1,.,TGTGCCAGCAGTGCCGGGACAGCTTCCTACACCTTC,CASSAGTASYTF
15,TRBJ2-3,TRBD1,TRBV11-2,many,TGTGCCAGCAGCCCCGGGACAGGGGAAACAGATACGCAGTATTTT,CASSPGTGETDTQYF
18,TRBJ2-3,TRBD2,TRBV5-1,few,TGCGCCAGCAGCGTGACACTAGCGGGGGGGCCCGGGGCAGATACGCAGTATTTT,CASSVTLAGGPGADTQYF
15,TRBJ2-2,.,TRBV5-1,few,TGCGCCAGCAGCACCACCCGACAGAACACCGGGGAGCTGTTTTTT,CASSTTRQNTGELFF
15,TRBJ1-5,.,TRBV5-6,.,TGTGCCAGCAGCCAATGGGACCGATTGCATCAGCCCCAGCATTTT,CASSQWDRLHQPQHF
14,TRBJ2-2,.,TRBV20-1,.,TGCAGTGCTAGCCAGGGGAGGGGCACCGGGGAGCTGTTTTTT,CSASQGRGTGELFF
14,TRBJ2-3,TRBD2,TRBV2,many,TGTGCCAGCAGGCCTAGCGGGGGCACAGATACGCAGTATTTT,CASRPSGGTDTQYF
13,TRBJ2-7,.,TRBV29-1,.,TGCAGCGTTGAAGGTCGGCCTGGCTACGAGCAGTACTTC,CSVEGRPGYEQYF
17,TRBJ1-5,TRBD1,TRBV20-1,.,TGCAGTGCTAGAGAGACGACAGGGGGGAGGTCCAATCAGCCCCAGCATTTT,CSARETTGGRSNQPQHF
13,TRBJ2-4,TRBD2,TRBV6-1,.,TGTGCCAGCAGGCTAGCGGGGGGGGACATTCAGTACTTC,CASRLAGGDIQYF
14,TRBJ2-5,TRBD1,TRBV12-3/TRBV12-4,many,TGTGCCAGCAGTGCAGGGACAGGGGAAGAGACCCAGTACTTC,CASSAGTGEETQYF
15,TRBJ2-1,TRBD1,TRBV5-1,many,TGCGCCAGCAGCTGGACCGGGACAGGGGCGCGCGAGCAGTTCTTC,CASSWTGTGAREQFF
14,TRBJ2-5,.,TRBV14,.,TGTGCCAGCAGCCAAGCGGGGGTTCGCAGTTTACAGTACTTC,CASSQAGVRSLQYF
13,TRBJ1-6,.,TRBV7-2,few,TGTGCCAGCAGCTTAAGGCGGGATTCACCCCTCCACTTT,CASSLRRDSPLHF
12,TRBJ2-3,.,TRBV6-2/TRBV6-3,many,TGTGCCACCAGACCGACAGCAGATACGCAGTATTTT,CATRPTADTQYF
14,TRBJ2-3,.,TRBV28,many,TGTGCCAGCAGTTTGGAGGGGGAGGCAGATACGCAGTATTTT,CASSLEGEADTQYF
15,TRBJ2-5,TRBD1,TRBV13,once,TGTGCCAGCAGCCGCTTCCCGGACAGGCAAGAGACCCAGTACTTC,CASSRFPDRQETQYF
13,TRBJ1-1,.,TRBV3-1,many,TGTGCCAGCAGCCAAGATAGCGGGCGAGTAGCTTTCTTT,CASSQDSGRVAFF
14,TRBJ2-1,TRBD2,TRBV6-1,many,TGTGCCAGTCATCTAGCGGGGGGCTTCCATGAGCAGTTCTTC,CASHLAGGFHEQFF
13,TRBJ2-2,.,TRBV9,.,TGTGCCAGCAGCGTTACATCCACCGGGGAGCTGTTTTTT,CASSVTSTGELFF
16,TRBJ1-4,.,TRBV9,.,TGTGCCAGCAGCGTAGGACTTAGGGGTGTAAATGAAAAACTGTTTTTT,CASSVGLRGVNEKLFF
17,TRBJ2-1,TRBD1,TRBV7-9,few,TGTGCCAGCAGCTTAACCCCGGGACAGGGTTGGTACAATGAGCAGTTCTTC,CASSLTPGQGWYNEQFF
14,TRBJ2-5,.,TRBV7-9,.,TGTGCCAGCAGCTTAGATATGGGGATCGAGACCCAGTACTTC,CASSLDMGIETQYF
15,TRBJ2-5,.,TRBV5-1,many,TGCGCCAGCAGCTTCTTAGGGGGGACCCAAGAGACCCAGTACTTC,CASSFLGGTQETQYF
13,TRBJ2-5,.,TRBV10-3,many,TGTGCCATCAGCCCCAGGGCCCAAGAGACCCAGTACTTC,CAISPRAQETQYF
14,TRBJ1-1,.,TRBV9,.,TGTGCCAGCAGCGTATACCCAGAGAACACTGAAGCTTTCTTT,CASSVYPENTEAFF
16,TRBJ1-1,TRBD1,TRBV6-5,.,TGTGCCAGCAGTTATCTGACAGGGGGCGGCGACACTGAAGCTTTCTTT,CASSYLTGGGDTEAFF
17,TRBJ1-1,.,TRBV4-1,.,TGCGCCAGCAGCCCCACGGGTGGGGGCTCGGGGAACACTGAAGCTTTCTTT,CASSPTGGGSGNTEAFF
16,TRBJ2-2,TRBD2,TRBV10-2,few,TGCGCCAGCAGGAATAGCGGGAACTCGGGCACCGGGGAGCTGTTTTTT,CASRNSGNSGTGELFF
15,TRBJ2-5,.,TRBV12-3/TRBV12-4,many,TGTGCCAGCAGTTTAGCGCAAGGTCGCCTGGGGACCCAGTACTTC,CASSLAQGRLGTQYF
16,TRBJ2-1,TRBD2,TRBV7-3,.,TGTGCCAGCAGCTTAATGACTAGCGGGGGGGTCAATGAGCAGTTCTTC,CASSLMTSGGVNEQFF
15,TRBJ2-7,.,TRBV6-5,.,TGTGCCAGCAGTTACTCAGAGGGGATCTCCTACGAGCAGTACTTC,CASSYSEGISYEQYF
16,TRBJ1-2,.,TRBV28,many,TGTGCCAGCAGTGAAGAGGCCTGGGCAGGAACTTATGGCTACACCTTC,CASSEEAWAGTYGYTF
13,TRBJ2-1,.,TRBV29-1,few,TGCAGCACTCGCCAGGGAACGTACAATGAGCAGTTCTTC,CSTRQGTYNEQFF
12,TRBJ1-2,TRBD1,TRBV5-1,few,TGCGCCAGCAAAACAGGGGATCGGGGCTACACCTTC,CASKTGDRGYTF
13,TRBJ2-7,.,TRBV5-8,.,TGTGACAGCAGCTTTAATTCGGGCAATGAGCAGTACTTC,CDSSFNSGNEQYF
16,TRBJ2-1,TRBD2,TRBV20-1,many,TGCAGTGCCGGGACTAGCGGGAGGCCAGACTACAATGAGCAGTTCTTC,CSAGTSGRPDYNEQFF
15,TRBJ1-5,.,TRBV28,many,TGTGCCAGCAGTTTAACCGGTAGTGGCAATCAGCCCCAGCATTTT,CASSLTGSGNQPQHF
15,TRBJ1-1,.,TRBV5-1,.,TGCGCCAGCAGCCCGTCGGGGGTACTGAACACTGAAGCTTTCTTT,CASSPSGVLNTEAFF